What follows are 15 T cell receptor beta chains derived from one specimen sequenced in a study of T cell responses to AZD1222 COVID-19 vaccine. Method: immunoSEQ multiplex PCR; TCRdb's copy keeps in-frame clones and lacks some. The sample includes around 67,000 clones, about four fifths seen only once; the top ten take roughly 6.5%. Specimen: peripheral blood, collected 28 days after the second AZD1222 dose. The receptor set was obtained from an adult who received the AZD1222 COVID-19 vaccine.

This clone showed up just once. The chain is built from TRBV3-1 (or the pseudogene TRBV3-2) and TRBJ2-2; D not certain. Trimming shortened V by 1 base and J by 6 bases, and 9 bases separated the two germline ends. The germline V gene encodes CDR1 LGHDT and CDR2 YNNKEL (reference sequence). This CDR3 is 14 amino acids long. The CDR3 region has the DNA TGTGCCAGCAGCCAAGGGGGAACATCCGGGGAGCTGTTTTTT. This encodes CASSQGGTSGELFF.

This CDR3 is CASGSGGRTEAFF. In DNA form, the CDR3 reads TGCGCCAGCGGATCTGGGGGTAGAACTGAAGCTTTCTTT. This chain joins TRBV4-1 and TRBJ1-1; possibly TRBD1 for D (5 bases). V was trimmed by 8 bases and J by 5 bases, leaving 15 bases between them. The CDR3 loop spans 13 amino acids. Germline loops: CDR1 MGHRA, CDR2 YSYEKL.

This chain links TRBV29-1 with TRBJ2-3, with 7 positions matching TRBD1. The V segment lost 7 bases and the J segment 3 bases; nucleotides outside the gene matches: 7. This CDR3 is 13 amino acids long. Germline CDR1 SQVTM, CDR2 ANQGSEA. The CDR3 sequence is CSAGQVVTDTQYF. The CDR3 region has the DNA TGCAGCGCCGGACAGGTAGTAACAGATACGCAGTATTTT.

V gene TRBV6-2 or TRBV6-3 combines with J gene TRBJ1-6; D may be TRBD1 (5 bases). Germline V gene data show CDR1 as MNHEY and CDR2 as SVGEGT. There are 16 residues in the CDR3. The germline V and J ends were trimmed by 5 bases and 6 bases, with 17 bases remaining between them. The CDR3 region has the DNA TGTGCCAGCAGTAACACCCCCGGACAAGCTAATTCACCCCTCCACTTT. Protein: CASSNTPGQANSPLHF.

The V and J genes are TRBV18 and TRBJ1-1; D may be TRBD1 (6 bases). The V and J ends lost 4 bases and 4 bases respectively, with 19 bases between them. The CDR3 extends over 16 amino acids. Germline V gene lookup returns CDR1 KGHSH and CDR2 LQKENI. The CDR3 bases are TGTGCCAGCTCACGGGACGCAGGGGCGCGGTCCACTGAAGCTTTCTTT. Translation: CASSRDAGARSTEAFF.

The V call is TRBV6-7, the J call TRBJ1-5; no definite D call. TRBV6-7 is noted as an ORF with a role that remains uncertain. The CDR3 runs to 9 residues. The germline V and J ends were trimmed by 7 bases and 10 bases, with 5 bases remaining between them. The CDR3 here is CASTFPQHF. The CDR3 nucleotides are TGTGCCAGCACTTTCCCCCAGCATTTT.

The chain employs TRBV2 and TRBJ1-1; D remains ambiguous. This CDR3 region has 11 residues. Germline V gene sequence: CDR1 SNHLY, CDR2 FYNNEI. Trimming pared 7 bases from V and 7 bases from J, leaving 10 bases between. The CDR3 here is CASNPPFEAFF. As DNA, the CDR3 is TGTGCCAGCAACCCTCCCTTTGAAGCTTTCTTT.

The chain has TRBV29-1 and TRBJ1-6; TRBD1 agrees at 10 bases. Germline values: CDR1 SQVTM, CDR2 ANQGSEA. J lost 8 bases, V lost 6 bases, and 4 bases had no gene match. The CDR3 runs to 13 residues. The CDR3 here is CSVRTGGDSPLHF. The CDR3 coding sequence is TGCAGCGTGCGGACAGGGGGTGATTCACCCCTCCACTTT.

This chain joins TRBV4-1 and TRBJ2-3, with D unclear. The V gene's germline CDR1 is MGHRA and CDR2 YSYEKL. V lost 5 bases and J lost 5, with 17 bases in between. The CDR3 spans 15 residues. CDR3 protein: CASSEQSLDEDTQYF. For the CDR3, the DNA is TGCGCCAGCAGCGAGCAGTCCCTCGATGAAGATACGCAGTATTTT.

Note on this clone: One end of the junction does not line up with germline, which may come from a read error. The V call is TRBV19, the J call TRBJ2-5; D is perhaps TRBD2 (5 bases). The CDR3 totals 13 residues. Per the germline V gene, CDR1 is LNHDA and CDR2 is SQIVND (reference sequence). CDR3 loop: CASSFSELARLNF. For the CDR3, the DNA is TGTGCCAGTAGTTTTTCCGAGCTAGCCCGCCTAAACTTC.

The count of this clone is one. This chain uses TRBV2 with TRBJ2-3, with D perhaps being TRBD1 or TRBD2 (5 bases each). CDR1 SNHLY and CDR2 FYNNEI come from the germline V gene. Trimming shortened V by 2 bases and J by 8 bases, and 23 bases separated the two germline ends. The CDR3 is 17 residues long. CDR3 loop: CASSENGADYRRGTQYF. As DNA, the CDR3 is TGTGCCAGCAGTGAAAATGGTGCCGACTACCGAAGGGGTACGCAGTATTTT.

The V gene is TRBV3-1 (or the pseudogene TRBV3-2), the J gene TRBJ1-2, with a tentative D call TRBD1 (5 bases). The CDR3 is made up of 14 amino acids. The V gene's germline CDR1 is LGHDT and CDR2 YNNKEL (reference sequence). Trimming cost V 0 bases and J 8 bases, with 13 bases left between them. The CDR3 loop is CASSQEEGLTGYTF. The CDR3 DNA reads TGTGCCAGCAGCCAAGAAGAGGGGTTAACGGGCTACACCTTC.

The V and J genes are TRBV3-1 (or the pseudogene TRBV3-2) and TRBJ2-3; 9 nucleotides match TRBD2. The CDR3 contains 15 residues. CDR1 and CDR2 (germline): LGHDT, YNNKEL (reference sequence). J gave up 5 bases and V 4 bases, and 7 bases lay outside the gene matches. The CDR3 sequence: CASSPIAGGRDTQYF. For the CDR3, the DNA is TGTGCCAGCAGCCCCATTGCGGGGGGGCGAGATACGCAGTATTTT.

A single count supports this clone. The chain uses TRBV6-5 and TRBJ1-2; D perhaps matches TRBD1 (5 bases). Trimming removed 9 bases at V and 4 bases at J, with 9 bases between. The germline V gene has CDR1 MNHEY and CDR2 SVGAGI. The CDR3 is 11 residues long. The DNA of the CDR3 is TGTGCCAGTTGGGGCTCCTATGGCTACACCTTC. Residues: CASWGSYGYTF.

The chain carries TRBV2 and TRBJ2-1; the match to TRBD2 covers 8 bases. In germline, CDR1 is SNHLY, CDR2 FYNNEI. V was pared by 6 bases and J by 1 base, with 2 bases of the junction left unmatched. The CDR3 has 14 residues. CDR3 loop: CASRRGGSYNEQFF. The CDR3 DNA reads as TGTGCCAGCAGACGCGGGGGGTCCTACAATGAGCAGTTCTTC.